Listed below are T cell receptor beta chains from one sample, sequenced in a study of T cells in Graves' hyperthyroidism and ophthalmopathy. TCRdb used MiXCR to reprocess the multiplex PCR reads, holding one entry per CDR3 protein. The sample shows 550,000 to 600,000 distinct CDR3 sequences, around 42% of them seen only once. Sequencing was performed on peripheral blood or thyroid tissue (not recorded which). The source is an adult woman with Graves' disease, either hyperthyroidism or ophthalmopathy (not recorded which). CDR3s include the opening cysteine and the closing phenylalanine or tryptophan. D genes are given only for firm matches. Not every row has a clone size; where given, it reads once, few, many or a size class.

V gene	J gene	D gene	clone size	CDR3 protein	CDR3 DNA
TRBV7-8	TRBJ2-2	-	many	CASTYWRWTGELFF	TGTGCCAGCACCTACTGGCGGTGGACCGGGGAGCTGTTTTTT
TRBV11-2	TRBJ2-7	TRBD1	-	CASSPFSTGTYEQYF	TGTGCCAGCAGCCCCTTCTCGACAGGGACCTACGAGCAGTACTTC
TRBV20-1	TRBJ1-5	-	once	CSATTGDQPQHF	TGCAGTGCTACGACAGGAGATCAGCCCCAGCATTTT
TRBV19	TRBJ2-7	-	many	CASAHVGGTYEQYF	TGTGCCAGTGCGCACGTGGGAGGAACCTACGAGCAGTACTTC
TRBV7-9	TRBJ2-7	TRBD1	many	CASRPKRDRGHEQYF	TGTGCCAGCAGGCCCAAGCGGGACAGGGGCCACGAGCAGTACTTC
TRBV15	TRBJ2-5	-	few	CATSRRLGQETQYF	TGTGCCACCAGCAGACGACTGGGCCAAGAGACCCAGTACTTC
TRBV7-2	TRBJ2-2	-	-	CASSRMVADTGELSW	TGTGCCAGCAGTCGCATGGTTGCAGACACCGGGGAGCTGTCTTGG
TRBV27	TRBJ2-7	-	-	CASSFRGSGYEQYF	TGTGCCAGCAGTTTCCGAGGTTCCGGATACGAGCAGTACTTC
TRBV10-3	TRBJ2-5	TRBD1	many	CAISRQGSETQYF	TGTGCCATCAGTCGACAGGGATCGGAGACCCAGTACTTC
TRBV11-2	TRBJ2-7	TRBD1	many	CASSYGQEYEQYF	TGTGCCAGCAGCTACGGACAGGAGTACGAGCAGTACTTC
TRBV7-6	TRBJ1-1	-	many	CASSPDSGEAFF	TGTGCCAGCAGCCCAGACAGTGGTGAAGCTTTCTTT
TRBV15	TRBJ2-7	-	many	CATSRGVQQYF	TGTGCCACCAGCAGAGGGGTTCAGCAGTACTTC
TRBV11-2	TRBJ2-7	-	many	CASTSISGQYEQYF	TGTGCCAGCACCTCAATTAGCGGACAATACGAGCAGTACTTC
TRBV19	TRBJ2-7	-	many	CASSRGLSPRGEQYF	TGTGCCAGTAGTAGGGGACTCTCCCCCAGGGGGGAGCAGTACTTC
TRBV24-1	TRBJ1-1	-	once	CATSDLLGSNTEAFF	TGTGCCACCAGTGATTTGCTTGGATCGAACACTGAAGCTTTCTTT
TRBV10-3	TRBJ2-5	TRBD2	-	CAISEGLAGPQETQYF	TGTGCCATCAGTGAGGGCCTAGCGGGGCCACAAGAGACCCAGTACTTC
TRBV12-3/TRBV12-4	TRBJ2-7	TRBD2	many	CASRLTSGSSEQYF	TGTGCCAGCAGGCTCACTAGCGGGAGTTCCGAGCAGTACTTC
TRBV29-1	TRBJ2-3	-	-	CSVETTDTQYF	TGCAGCGTTGAAACGACAGATACGCAGTATTTT
TRBV29-1	TRBJ1-2	-	once	CSLRGVHGYTF	TGCAGCTTACGAGGGGTCCATGGCTACACCTTC
TRBV11-2	TRBJ2-2	-	many	CASSLGRTGELFF	TGTGCCAGCAGCTTAGGGAGGACCGGGGAGCTGTTTTTT
TRBV19	TRBJ2-6	-	-	CASSASTF	TGTGCCAGTAGTGCCTCGACTTTC
TRBV7-9	TRBJ1-2	-	-	CASNSRASAGWDDYGYTF	TGTGCCAGCAACTCCCGGGCCAGCGCGGGGTGGGACGACTATGGCTACACCTTC
TRBV20-1	TRBJ1-6	-	-	CSARDDAGLNYNSPLHF	TGCAGTGCTAGAGATGATGCGGGACTGAACTATAATTCACCCCTCCACTTT
TRBV5-4	TRBJ2-7	TRBD1	many	CASSSTGSYEQYF	TGTGCCAGCAGCTCGACAGGGTCCTACGAGCAGTACTTC
TRBV7-2	TRBJ2-5	-	-	CASSRVGYPSRETQYF	TGTGCCAGCAGCCGGGTCGGCTACCCTAGTAGGGAGACCCAGTACTTC
TRBV5-1	TRBJ2-6	-	many	CASSLAGGGFVAGANVLTF	TGCGCCAGCAGCTTGGCCGGGGGCGGCTTTGTAGCTGGGGCCAACGTCCTGACTTTC
TRBV19	TRBJ1-5	-	-	CASSRGRNQPQHF	TGTGCCAGTAGCAGGGGCCGCAATCAGCCCCAGCATTTT
TRBV15	TRBJ1-1	-	-	CATSRGYSDTGAFF	TGTGCCACCAGCAGAGGGTATTCGGACACCGGAGCTTTCTTT
TRBV2	TRBJ1-1	-	-	CASRAGRNTEAFF	TGTGCCAGCAGGGCAGGAAGGAACACTGAAGCTTTCTTT
TRBV10-3	TRBJ2-7	TRBD2	-	CAISESKSGRGEQYF	TGTGCCATCAGTGAGTCGAAGAGCGGGAGGGGGGAGCAGTACTTC
TRBV6-1	TRBJ2-5	TRBD1	-	CASSPRTGVLGTQYF	TGTGCCAGCAGTCCCAGGACAGGGGTGTTAGGGACCCAGTACTTC
TRBV29-1	TRBJ2-2	-	-	CSVVAGLNTGELFF	TGCAGCGTTGTCGCAGGGTTGAACACTGGGGAGCTGTTTTTT